One T cell receptor (beta chain) is described in this entry. Its specificity is not known. Some clones are missing from TCRdb's copy, which holds only in-frame ones; the method was immunoSEQ multiplex PCR. This sample has tens of thousands of clones, with approximately 72% found just once. The germline V gene encodes CDR1 LNHNV and CDR2 YYDKDF (reference sequence). Trimming removed 6 bases from V and 1 base from J, with 13 bases in between. The CDR3 covers 14 residues. This specimen comes from a study of vaccination effects on CD4 cells after COVID-19. Culturing for about 9 days preceded CD4+ T cell isolation.

The sequence came from a human donor who had a prior SARS-CoV-2 infection. The gene calls are TRBV15 and TRBJ2-7, with D possibly TRBD2 on 6 matching bases. The sequenced sample was CD4+ T cells from PBMCs cultured without peptide, obtained before COVID-19 vaccination. The CDR3 DNA is TGTGCCACCAGAAGCCTAGCGCATTCCTACGAGCAGTACTTC. Residues: CATRSLAHSYEQYF.